Listed below are T cell receptor beta chains from one sample, sequenced in a study of human T cells and chemical hapten exposure. Using its own MiXCR run on the RACE reads, TCRdb lists one record per CDR3 protein. Seen here are around 92,000 distinct CDR3 sequences, approximately 11% observed once, and the top ten hold under 4%. The source material was whole blood, sampled in connection with sensitization to the hapten diphenylcyclopropenone (DPC). The receptors were gathered from a woman aged 60-70 years with alopecia areata. Some clones in this sample may be carry-over from other donors' samples. CDR3s include the opening cysteine and the closing phenylalanine or tryptophan. A D gene is named only where the DNA matches it firmly. A clone size is listed for some rows: how often the clone was seen (once, few, many), or a class if it is expanded.

>NA|few|TRBV2|TRBJ1-2
CASSEAQAGLGYTF
TGTGCCAGCAGTGAAGCTCAGGCCGGTTTGGGCTACACCTTC
>TRBD2|NA|TRBV7-2|TRBJ2-3
CASSSPGLAGVRDTQYF
TGTGCCAGCAGCTCCCCGGGACTAGCGGGGGTAAGAGATACGCAGTATTTT
>NA|many|TRBV11-1|TRBJ2-3
CASSLPGDTQYF
TGTGCCAGCAGCTTACCTGGGGATACGCAGTATTTT
>NA|NA|TRBV27|TRBJ1-5
CASSLQGSQPQHF
TGTGCCAGCAGTTTGCAGGGTAGTCAGCCCCAGCATTTT
>NA|NA|TRBV7-9|TRBJ2-7
CASSFSSFDEQYF
TGTGCCAGCAGCTTTTCTAGTTTCGACGAGCAGTACTTC
>NA|many|TRBV30|TRBJ1-2
CAWSEAGSSGYTF
TGTGCCTGGAGTGAAGCAGGGTCAAGTGGCTACACCTTC
>NA|NA|TRBV27|TRBJ1-2
CASSLLPGRDDGYTF
TGTGCCAGCAGTCTACTTCCCGGGAGGGACGATGGCTACACCTTC
>NA|few|TRBV13|TRBJ1-1
CASSSVFMNTEAFF
TGTGCCAGCAGCTCAGTCTTCATGAACACTGAAGCTTTCTTT
>TRBD1|many|TRBV20-1|TRBJ1-1
CSARETGPGSTGAFF
TGCAGTGCTAGAGAGACAGGGCCCGGGTCAACAGGAGCTTTCTTT
>NA|NA|TRBV6-6|TRBJ2-3
CASSGTASTDTQYF
TGTGCCAGCAGCGGGACGGCTAGCACAGATACGCAGTATTTT
>NA|few|TRBV7-9|TRBJ1-1
CASSFDRTYEAFF
TGTGCCAGCAGCTTTGACAGAACGTATGAAGCTTTCTTT
>NA|NA|TRBV21-1|TRBJ2-7
CASSADGEPYEQYF
TGTGCCAGCAGCGCGGACGGAGAACCCTACGAGCAGTACTTC
>NA|many|TRBV19|TRBJ1-3
CASSLQASSSGNTIYF
TGTGCCAGTAGTCTACAAGCTTCATCCTCTGGAAACACCATATATTTT
>NA|many|TRBV4-1|TRBJ1-2
CASSQAAGFNYGYTF
TGCGCCAGCAGCCAAGCGGCGGGGTTTAACTATGGCTACACCTTC
>NA|many|TRBV30|TRBJ1-2
CACPRTGSWYGYTF
TGTGCCTGCCCAAGGACGGGGAGTTGGTATGGCTACACCTTC
>TRBD1|NA|TRBV12-3/TRBV12-4|TRBJ2-7
CASGTGVSYEQYF
TGTGCCAGCGGGACAGGGGTTTCCTACGAGCAGTACTTC
>NA|many|TRBV12-5|TRBJ2-2
CASGLNQGAVSGTGELFF
TGTGCTAGTGGTTTGAATCAGGGTGCTGTGTCTGGCACCGGGGAGCTGTTTTTT